The 22 T cell receptor beta chains presented below share a single source sample, sequenced in a study of T cell changes during pregnancy in multiple sclerosis. Sequenced by immunoSEQ multiplex PCR; TCRdb stores in-frame clones only, minus some. The table includes about 94,000 clones, approximately 93% detected once. Here the sequenced sample was peripheral blood, taken after pregnancy. These receptors were collected from a female donor with multiple sclerosis, enrolled in a pregnancy study.

V and J are TRBV9 and TRBJ2-5, with unresolved D. The germline V gene has CDR1 SGDLS and CDR2 YYNGEE. The CDR3 runs to 13 residues. V was trimmed by 0 bases and J by 9 bases, leaving 12 bases between them. The CDR3 region is CASSVEVSAAQYF. The DNA of the CDR3 is TGTGCCAGCAGCGTAGAGGTGTCGGCGGCCCAGTACTTC. Combining the CDR3 with reference TRBV9 and TRBJ2-5 gives the whole variable domain DSGVTQTPKHLITATGQRVTLRCSPRSGDLSVYWYQQSLDQGLQFLIQYYNGEERAKGNILERFSAQQFPDLHSELNLSSLELGDSALYFCASSVEVSAAQYFGPGTRLLVL.

The V gene is TRBV7-6, the J gene TRBJ1-2; 7 positions match TRBD1. Germline trimming cut 7 bases from V and 8 bases from J; bases unmatched to any gene: 10. The CDR3 runs to 13 residues. CDR1 is SGHVS and CDR2 is FNYEAQ in the germline V gene. Here the CDR3 DNA reads TGTGCCAGCAAGGGTATAGGGGGCGGCGGCTACACCTTC. Encoded protein: CASKGIGGGGYTF.

This chain links TRBV5-1 with TRBJ2-2; 7 bases fit TRBD2. J was trimmed by 1 base and V by 4 bases; bases with no gene match: 13. Germline CDR1 SGHRS, CDR2 YFSETQ. CDR3 length equals 18 residues. DNA of the CDR3: TGCGCCAGCAGCACGGGGATTACGACTAGCTTGAACACCGGGGAGCTGTTTTTT. This encodes CASSTGITTSLNTGELFF.

The chain recombines TRBV7-9 with TRBJ2-3; 7 positions agree with TRBD2. This CDR3 contains 15 residues. The V and J ends lost 5 bases and 0 bases, in that order; junction bases with no gene match: 5. In germline, CDR1 is SEHNR, CDR2 FQNEAQ (reference sequence). The CDR3 is CASSEWGGSTDTQYF. The CDR3 nucleotides read TGTGCCAGCAGCGAATGGGGGGGGAGCACAGATACGCAGTATTTT.

The CDR3 here is CASSLYRVTEAFF. CDR3 coding DNA: TGTGCCAGCAGCTTATACAGGGTAACTGAAGCTTTCTTT. The rearrangement uses TRBV13 and TRBJ1-1; D might be TRBD1 (6 bases). CDR1 PRHDT and CDR2 FYEKMQ come from the germline V gene (reference sequence). V was pared by 2 bases and J by 5 bases, with 9 bases between. The CDR3 contains 13 residues.

The rearrangement joins TRBV10-2 to TRBJ2-7, with 8 bases matching TRBD1. The V gene end was trimmed by 3 bases and the J gene end by 4 bases; junction bases not matched to a gene: 2. The CDR3 has 13 amino acids. Per germline, CDR1 WSHSY and CDR2 SAAADI. The CDR3: CASSDRGPYEQYF. The CDR3 nucleotides read TGCGCCAGCAGTGACAGGGGGCCGTACGAGCAGTACTTC.

The genes are TRBV9 and TRBJ2-1, with 9 bases lining up with TRBD2. V shed 0 bases, J shed 5 bases, and the junction held 6 bases outside the gene matches. The CDR3 totals 16 residues. Germline loops: CDR1 SGDLS, CDR2 YYNGEE. Here the CDR3 DNA reads TGTGCCAGCAGCGTAGGGGGCTCTAGCGGGAACAATGAGCAGTTCTTC. Translated: CASSVGGSSGNNEQFF.

This chain links TRBV19 with TRBJ2-2; D ambiguous. With 8 bases removed from V and 6 bases from J, the gap between germline ends came to 13 bases. CDR3 length equals 13 residues. Germline V gives CDR1 LNHDA, CDR2 SQIVND (reference sequence). This CDR3 reads CASAESSAGELFF. DNA for the CDR3: TGTGCCAGTGCGGAGTCCTCCGCCGGGGAGCTGTTTTTT.

CDR3 protein: CASSLWSGDGYTF. The CDR3 DNA is TGTGCCAGCAGTTTATGGTCAGGGGATGGCTACACCTTC. The chain joins TRBV28 to TRBJ1-2, with a tentative D call TRBD1 (6 bases). From germline, CDR1 is MDHEN and CDR2 SYDVKM. The length of the CDR3 is 13 residues. The V end was cut by 0 bases, the J end by 6 bases, with 8 bases between.

The chain is built from TRBV5-1 and TRBJ2-5; D gene unclear. With 4 bases removed from V and 4 bases from J, the gap between germline ends came to 14 bases. The CDR3 covers 14 residues. CDR1 is SGHRS, CDR2 YFSETQ, per germline. The CDR3 region is CASSPSHGGETQYF. CDR3 nucleotides: TGCGCCAGCAGCCCATCCCACGGTGGAGAGACCCAGTACTTC.

CDR3 protein: CASSQRGLAGFNTGELFF. In DNA, the CDR3 is TGTGCCAGCAGCCAAAGGGGACTAGCGGGATTTAACACCGGGGAGCTGTTTTTT. The V gene is TRBV4-2, the J gene TRBJ2-2; the match to TRBD2 covers 13 bases. The CDR3 runs to 18 residues. CDR1 is LGHNA and CDR2 is YNFKEQ in the germline V gene. J gave up 2 bases and V 2 bases, and 5 bases lay outside the gene matches.

This chain joins TRBV2 and TRBJ2-3; D call uncertain. V shed 0 bases and J shed 11 bases, with 12 bases lying between them. Per the germline V gene, CDR1 is SNHLY and CDR2 is FYNNEI. The CDR3 covers 13 residues. This chain's CDR3 is CASSEAVAVKQYF. The DNA of the CDR3 is TGTGCCAGCAGTGAAGCAGTTGCGGTAAAGCAGTATTTT. Drawing the rest from reference TRBV2 and TRBJ2-3, the complete variable domain is EPEVTQTPSHQVTQMGQEVILRCVPISNHLYFYWYRQILGQKVEFLVSFYNNEISEKSEIFDDQFSVERPDGSNFTLKIRSTKLEDSAMYFCASSEAVAVKQYFGPGTRLTVL.

The genes are TRBV19 and TRBJ2-5, with no clear D. Trimming cost V 0 bases and J 5 bases, with 4 bases left between them. From germline, CDR1 is LNHDA and CDR2 SQIVND (reference sequence). This CDR3 region has 12 residues. CDR3 coding DNA: TGTGCCAGTAGTATAGATGAGGAGACCCAGTACTTC. Protein product: CASSIDEETQYF.

The chain employs TRBV25-1 and TRBJ2-1, with 10 bases that match TRBD1. Germline values: CDR1 MGHDK, CDR2 SYGVNS. Trimming at V came to 4 bases and at J to 5 bases, leaving 8 bases not matched to a gene. There are 16 residues in the CDR3. CDR3: CASSGQGAGGDNEQFF. The CDR3 coding sequence is TGTGCCAGCAGTGGACAGGGGGCGGGAGGAGACAATGAGCAGTTCTTC.

The chain links TRBV30 to TRBJ2-1; 13 bases match TRBD2. The CDR3 length is 16 residues. The V and J ends lost 4 bases and 6 bases, in that order; junction bases with no gene match: 9. Germline CDR1 and CDR2: GTSNPN and SVGIG (reference sequence). The CDR3 reads CAWTQSGLAGANEQFF. The CDR3 DNA reads TGTGCCTGGACCCAATCCGGACTAGCGGGAGCCAATGAGCAGTTCTTC.

This clone was seen just once. This chain uses TRBV2 with TRBJ2-6, with D possibly matching TRBD1 (6 bases). V lost 8 bases and J lost 0, with 23 bases in between. From germline, CDR1 is SNHLY and CDR2 FYNNEI. The CDR3 runs to 19 residues. CDR3 nucleotide sequence: TGTGCCAGCGGATCCTTTGACAGGCCACGAAGCTCTGGGGCCAACGTCCTGACTTTC. Protein sequence: CASGSFDRPRSSGANVLTF. Full variable domain (outside the CDR3, taken from reference TRBV2 and TRBJ2-6): EPEVTQTPSHQVTQMGQEVILRCVPISNHLYFYWYRQILGQKVEFLVSFYNNEISEKSEIFDDQFSVERPDGSNFTLKIRSTKLEDSAMYFCASGSFDRPRSSGANVLTFGAGSRLTVL.

V usage is TRBV11-2 and J usage is TRBJ1-5; no clear D gene. Germline values: CDR1 SGHAT, CDR2 FQNNGV. The CDR3 has 13 amino acids. Trimming took 2 bases from V and 2 from J, leaving 4 bases between them. The CDR3 loop is CASSLSGNQPQHF. In DNA form, the CDR3 reads TGTGCCAGCAGCTTATCTGGCAATCAGCCCCAGCATTTT.

The DNA for the CDR3 is TGTGCCAGCAGCTTAATGCCCAATGGGGGCAGTAACTCCTACGAGCAGTACTTC. Translation gives CASSLMPNGGSNSYEQYF. The chain employs TRBV7-2 and TRBJ2-7; the D gene is possibly TRBD1 (6 bases). This CDR3 spans 18 amino acids. The V end lost 2 bases, the J end lost 0 bases, and 20 bases lay between the germline ends. The germline V gene encodes CDR1 SGHTA and CDR2 FQGNSA. Full variable domain (outside the CDR3, taken from reference TRBV7-2 and TRBJ2-7): GAGVSQSPSNKVTEKGKDVELRCDPISGHTALYWYRQSLGQGLEFLIYFQGNSAPDKSGLPSDRFSAERTGGSVSTLTIQRTQQEDSAVYLCASSLMPNGGSNSYEQYFGPGTRLTVT.

The chain joins TRBV1 to TRBJ2-1; TRBD1 reflects the table's D call only, with no check against the DNA. TRBV1 is an annotated pseudogene. The CDR3 spans 18 residues. CDR3 sequence: CTSSRGGGRGSSYNEQFF. CDR3 nucleotides: TGCACCAGCAGCCGCGGTGGTGGAAGGGGCAGCTCCTACAATGAGCAGTTCTTC.

V is TRBV6-5 and J is TRBJ1-2; TRBD1 matches 9 bases. V lost 4 bases, J lost 7 bases, and 7 bases stayed unmatched. Germline V gene data show CDR1 as MNHEY and CDR2 as SVGAGI. This CDR3 has 14 residues. CDR3 in amino acids: CASSSNLGQGGYTF. The CDR3 DNA sequence: TGTGCCAGCAGTTCGAACCTGGGACAGGGTGGCTACACCTTC.

V gene TRBV6-5 combines with J gene TRBJ1-1; no clear D. CDR3 length equals 13 residues. Trimming removed 2 bases at V and 1 base at J, with 5 bases between. Germline lookup yields CDR1 MNHEY and CDR2 SVGAGI. CDR3 DNA: TGTGCCAGCAGTTACGTTCAGAACACTGAAGCTTTCTTT. Its translation is CASSYVQNTEAFF.

This chain links TRBV6-1 with TRBJ2-3; 10 bases fit TRBD2. After removal of 8 bases from V and 4 bases from J, the junction contained 9 bases not matched to a gene. Germline CDR1 and CDR2: MNHNS and SASEGT. This CDR3 has 15 residues. CDR3 nucleotide sequence: TGTGCCAGCGGCCTAAGCGGGAGGGCCTCAGATACGCAGTATTTT. It codes for CASGLSGRASDTQYF.